This TCR beta chain was captured by sequencing in a study of cytomegalovirus exposure and HLA in healthy donors. Findings of the study overall: A reported reduction in N-insertions relative to the roughly 710-donor mean was seen in an Asian-associated ancestry cluster in a later analysis. Overall, around 150 TCR beta chains were annotated as cytomegalovirus-associated.

Primers for the PCR totalled 60 Vbeta and 13 Jbeta. Assay used: immunoSEQ multiplex PCR; TCRdb lists only in-frame clones, some missing. The data show about 120,000 clones, around three quarters seen once. The ends lost 5 bases at V and 2 bases at J; junction bases unmatched: 4. The CDR3 has 14 amino acids. CDR1 is MNHEY and CDR2 is SVGAGI in the germline V gene. These donors, healthy bone marrow donors, were studied. This clone was seen a single time. The antigen remains unidentified. The sequenced sample consisted of PBMCs. This TCR was sampled from a male donor in good health and CMV-seronegative. This sequence joins TRBV6-5 and TRBJ2-7, with 9 bases that match TRBD1. CDR3 in DNA: TGTGCCAGCAGTAGACAGGGGGGGACCTACGAGCAGTACTTC. Translation gives CASSRQGGTYEQYF.